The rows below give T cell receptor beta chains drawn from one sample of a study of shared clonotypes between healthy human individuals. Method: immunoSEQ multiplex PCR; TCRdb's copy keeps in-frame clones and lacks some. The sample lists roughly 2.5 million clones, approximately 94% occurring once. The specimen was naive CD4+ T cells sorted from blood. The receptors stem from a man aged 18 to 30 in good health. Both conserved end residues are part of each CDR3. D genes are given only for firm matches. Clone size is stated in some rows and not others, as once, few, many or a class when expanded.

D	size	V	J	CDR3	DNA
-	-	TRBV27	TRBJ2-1	CASRLPAPGLPTLHNEQFF	TGTGCCAGCAGACTACCGGCTCCGGGACTCCCTACTCTCCACAATGAGCAGTTCTTC
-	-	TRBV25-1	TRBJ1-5	CASSGSLNQPQHF	TGTGCCAGCAGTGGCAGTCTTAATCAGCCCCAGCATTTT
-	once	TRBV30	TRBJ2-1	CAWTGYNEQFF	TGTGCCTGGACCGGCTACAATGAGCAGTTCTTC
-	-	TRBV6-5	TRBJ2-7	CASSVSSYEQYF	TGTGCCAGCAGTGTTAGCTCCTACGAGCAGTACTTC
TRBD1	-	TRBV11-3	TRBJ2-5	CASSPGQVVGETQYF	TGTGCCAGCAGCCCGGGACAGGTGGTTGGAGAGACCCAGTACTTC
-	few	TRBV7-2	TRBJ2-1	CASSLAGVEQFF	TGTGCCAGCAGCTTAGCGGGAGTTGAGCAGTTCTTC
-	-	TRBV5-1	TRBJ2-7	CASSIGQNLEQYF	TGCGCCAGCAGCATCGGACAGAACCTCGAGCAGTACTTC
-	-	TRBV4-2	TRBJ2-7	CASSQESSAQRWGYEQYF	TGTGCCAGCAGCCAAGAGTCATCGGCCCAGCGGTGGGGGTACGAGCAGTACTTC
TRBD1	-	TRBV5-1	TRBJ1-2	CASSLGDRDRVRYGYTF	TGCGCCAGCAGCTTGGGGGACAGGGACAGGGTTCGGTATGGCTACACCTTC
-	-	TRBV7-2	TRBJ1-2	CASSLGSGVGYTF	TGTGCCAGCAGCTTAGGGTCCGGGGTTGGCTACACCTTC
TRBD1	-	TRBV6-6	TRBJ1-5	CASSSPTGFGNQPQHF	TGTGCCAGCAGTTCCCCGACAGGGTTCGGCAATCAGCCCCAGCATTTT